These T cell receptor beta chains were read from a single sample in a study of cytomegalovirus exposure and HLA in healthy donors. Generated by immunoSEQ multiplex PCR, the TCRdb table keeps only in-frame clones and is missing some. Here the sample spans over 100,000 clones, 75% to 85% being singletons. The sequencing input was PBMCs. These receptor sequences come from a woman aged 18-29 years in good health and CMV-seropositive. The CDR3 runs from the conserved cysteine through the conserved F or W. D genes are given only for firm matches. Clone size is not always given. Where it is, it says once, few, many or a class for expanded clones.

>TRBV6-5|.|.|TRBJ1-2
TGTGCCAGCAGGAGACAACTTTCCTATGGCTACACCTTC
CASRRQLSYGYTF
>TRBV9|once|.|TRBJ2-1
TGTGCCAGCAGCGGATGGGGCCCCTTGGGCGATGAGCAGTTCTTC
CASSGWGPLGDEQFF
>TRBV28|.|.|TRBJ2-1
TGTGCCAGCAGTTTACCGGCAGGGAGGAATGAGCAGTTCTTC
CASSLPAGRNEQFF
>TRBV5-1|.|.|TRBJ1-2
TGCGCCAGCAGCTTGGGAGACAGGAGAAACTATGGCTACACCTTC
CASSLGDRRNYGYTF
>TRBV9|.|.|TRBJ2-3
TGTGCCAGCAGCGACGCCGCCGGGGCAGATACGCAGTATTTT
CASSDAAGADTQYF
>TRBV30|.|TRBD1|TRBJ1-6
TGTGCCTGGAGTTCTCCCGACAGGGCCTATAATTCACCCCTCCACTTT
CAWSSPDRAYNSPLHF
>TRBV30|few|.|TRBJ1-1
TGTGCCTGGGGTTACCAGGGGTCCCGCGCAGCTTTCTTT
CAWGYQGSRAAFF
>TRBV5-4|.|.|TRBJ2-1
TGTGCCAGCAGCCGCCGGAATGAGCAGTTCTTC
CASSRRNEQFF
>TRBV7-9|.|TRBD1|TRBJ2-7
TGTGCCAGCAGCTCCATCCGAGACAGGGGCCACGAGCAGTACTTC
CASSSIRDRGHEQYF
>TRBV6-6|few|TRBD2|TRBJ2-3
TGTGCCAGCAGTTACTCTGGCGGGGGAATCACAGATACGCAGTATTTT
CASSYSGGGITDTQYF
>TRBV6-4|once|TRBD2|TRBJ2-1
TGTGCCAGCAGAGTAGACGTCGGGGGGAATGAGCAGTTCTTC
CASRVDVGGNEQFF
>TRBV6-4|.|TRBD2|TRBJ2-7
TGTGCCAGCAGCGAAAACGTTCGGGAGGAAGGTGAGCAGTACTTC
CASSENVREEGEQYF
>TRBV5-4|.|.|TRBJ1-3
TGTGCCAGCAGCCACGGCGGGGGGGGAGCTGGAAACACCATATATTTT
CASSHGGGGAGNTIYF
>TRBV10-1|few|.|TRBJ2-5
TGCGCCAGCAGTGCGGGCGGGTCTCAAGAGACCCAGTACTTC
CASSAGGSQETQYF
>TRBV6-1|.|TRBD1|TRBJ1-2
TGTGCCGGTCAGGGGGATCACTATGGCTACACCTTC
CAGQGDHYGYTF
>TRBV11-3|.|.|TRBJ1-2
TGTGCCAGCAGACGAGCGGGGGGGTATGTTGGCTACACCTTC
CASRRAGGYVGYTF
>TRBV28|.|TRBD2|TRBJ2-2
TGTGCCAGCAGTACATCGGGACTAGCGGTGAACACCGGGGAGCTGTTTTTT
CASSTSGLAVNTGELFF
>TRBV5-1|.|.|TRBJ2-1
TGCGCCAGCAGCCCCCGTGAGGCCTACAATGAGCAGTTCTTC
CASSPREAYNEQFF
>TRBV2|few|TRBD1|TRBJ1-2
TGTGCCAGCAGCGGCGGACAGGGTGGAGGCTACACCTTC
CASSGGQGGGYTF
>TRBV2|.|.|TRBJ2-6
TGTGCCAGCAGTGAATCCCAGGCTGGGGCCAACGTCCTGACTTTC
CASSESQAGANVLTF
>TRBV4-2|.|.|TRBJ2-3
TGTGCCAGCAGCCCCCGGACTGGTGATACGCAGTATTTT
CASSPRTGDTQYF
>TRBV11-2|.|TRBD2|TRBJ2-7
TGTGCCAGCAGCTTAGACCGCCTAGCGGCCTACGAGCAGTACTTC
CASSLDRLAAYEQYF
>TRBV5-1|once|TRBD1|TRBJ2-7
TGCGCCAGCAGCTTAGGACAGGGGGCGGGCTACGAGCAGTACTTC
CASSLGQGAGYEQYF
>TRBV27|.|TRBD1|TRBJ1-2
TGTGCCAGCAGTTTAGTAGGGGGCGCGAGGTATGGCTACACCTTC
CASSLVGGARYGYTF
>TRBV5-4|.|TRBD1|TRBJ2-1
TGTGCCAGCAGCTATTCGGGACAGGGTTACAATGAGCAGTTCTTC
CASSYSGQGYNEQFF
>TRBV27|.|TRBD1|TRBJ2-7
TGTGCCAGCAGGAGGGACAGGACCTCCTACGAGCAGTACTTC
CASRRDRTSYEQYF
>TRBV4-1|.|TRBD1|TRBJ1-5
TGCGCCAGCAGCCAGACGGGACAGCTTCATGGGACCCAGCATTTT
CASSQTGQLHGTQHF
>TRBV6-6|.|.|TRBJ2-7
TGTGCCAGCAGATACCGGGACACCTCCTACGAGCAGTACTTC
CASRYRDTSYEQYF
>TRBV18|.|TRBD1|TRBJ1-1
TGTGCCAGCTCACCAGACAGGGAGTCGACTGAAGCTTTCTTT
CASSPDRESTEAFF
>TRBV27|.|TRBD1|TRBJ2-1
TGTGCCAGCAGTATAGACAGGGTTCGAAGCTCCTACAATGAGCAGTTCTTC
CASSIDRVRSSYNEQFF
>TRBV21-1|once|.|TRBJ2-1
TGTGCTAGCAGCCCCCGTCTAGCGGATCCCAATGAGCAGTTCTTC
CASSPRLADPNEQFF
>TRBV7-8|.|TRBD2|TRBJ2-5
TGTGCCAGCAGCCCCGTCGCGACTAGCGGGAACCAAGAGACCCAGTACTTC
CASSPVATSGNQETQYF
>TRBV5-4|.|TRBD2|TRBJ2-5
TGTGCCAGCAGCTTGGGCGGGGGTCCGGAGACCCAGTACTTC
CASSLGGGPETQYF
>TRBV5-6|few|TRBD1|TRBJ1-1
TGTGCCAGCAGCTTTCCAGGGGGAACGCGTATTGAAGCTTTCTTT
CASSFPGGTRIEAFF
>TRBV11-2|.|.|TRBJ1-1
TGTGCCAGCAGCTTAGGCGCCGAGGAAGCTTTCTTT
CASSLGAEEAFF
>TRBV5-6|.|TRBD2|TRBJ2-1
TGTGCCAGCAGCTTACAGCCACGGGACTACCGAGTCTACTACAATGAGCAGTTCTTC
CASSLQPRDYRVYYNEQFF
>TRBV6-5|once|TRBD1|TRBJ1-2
TGTGCCAGCAGTTACCTAGGGCAGGGACAGGACTATGGCTACACCTTC
CASSYLGQGQDYGYTF
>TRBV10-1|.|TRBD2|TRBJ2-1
TGCGCCAGCAGTGAGTTGACTAGCGAGGGCCATGAGCAGTTCTTC
CASSELTSEGHEQFF
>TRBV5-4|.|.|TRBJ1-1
TGTGCCAGCAGCTTGGTGTCAGAGGGAACTGAAGCTTTCTTT
CASSLVSEGTEAFF
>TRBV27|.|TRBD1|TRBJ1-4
TGTGCCAGCAGCATTCTAAGGGGGCACCAGGGGAAACTGTTTTTT
CASSILRGHQGKLFF
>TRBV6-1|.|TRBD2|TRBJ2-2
TGTGCCAGCAAACAAAGACGGGGGGAAACCGGGGAGCTGTTTTTT
CASKQRRGETGELFF
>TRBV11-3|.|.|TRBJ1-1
TGTGCCAGCAGTTTACAGGGTACTGAAGCTTTCTTT
CASSLQGTEAFF
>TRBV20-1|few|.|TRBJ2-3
TGCAGTGCTAGAACCCGGGGGACGCAGTATTTT
CSARTRGTQYF
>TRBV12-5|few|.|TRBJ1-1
TGTGCTAGTGGATCCCTTGACAGGAGGAACACTGAAGCTTTCTTT
CASGSLDRRNTEAFF
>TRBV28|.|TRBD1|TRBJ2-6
TGTGCCAGCAGGCAAGGGGGCTATGGGGCCAACGTCCTGACTTTC
CASRQGGYGANVLTF
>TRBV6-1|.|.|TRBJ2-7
TGTGCCAGCAGTGTGGGCCGGGAGTACGAGCAGTACTTC
CASSVGREYEQYF
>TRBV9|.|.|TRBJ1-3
TGTGCCAGCAGCGTACCATCTGGAAACACCATATATTTT
CASSVPSGNTIYF
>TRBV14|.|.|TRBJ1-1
TGTGCCAGCAGCCAACGTAGGAACACTGAAGCTTTCTTT
CASSQRRNTEAFF
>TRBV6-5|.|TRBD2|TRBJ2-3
TGTGCCAGCAGTTGGACTAGCGGGGGTTTCACAGATACGCAGTATTTT
CASSWTSGGFTDTQYF
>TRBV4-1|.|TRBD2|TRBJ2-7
TGCGCCAGCAGCCAAGATTGGCGGGGGACCTACGAGCAGTACTTC
CASSQDWRGTYEQYF